Listed below are T cell receptor beta chains from one sample, sequenced in a study of CD8 T cells in Susac syndrome. TCRdb passed the immunoSEQ multiplex PCR reads through MiXCR, listing each CDR3 protein once. Of about 190,000 distinct CDR3 sequences listed, 90% to 95% were seen once; the top ten hold over 0.075%. Sequencing input: CD4+ T cells from PBMCs. Every receptor here comes from a human donor with Susac syndrome. Both conserved end residues are part of each CDR3. The order of the fields is J gene, clone size, V gene, D gene, CDR3 DNA, CDR3 protein. The D gene is left open where the match is weak. Expanded clones get a size class; other rows say once, few or many, or leave the size out.

TRBJ2-3 | NA | TRBV11-1 | TRBD2 | TGTGCCAGCAGCATCTTTGGGCTAGCGGGAGTGCGAGTGAGCACAGATACGCAGTATTTT | CASSIFGLAGVRVSTDTQYF
TRBJ2-1 | NA | TRBV21-1 | NA | TGTGCCAGCAGTGAAATGGGGAGACCCTCCCGGGAGTGGGACAATGAGCAGTTCTTC | CASSEMGRPSREWDNEQFF
TRBJ2-1 | NA | TRBV11-1 | NA | TGTGCCAGCAGCTTCGACAGGTCTCTTTACAATGAGCAGTTCTTC | CASSFDRSLYNEQFF
TRBJ1-6 | NA | TRBV3-1 | NA | TGTGCCAGCAGCCAAACAGGGAATTCACCCCTCCACTTT | CASSQTGNSPLHF
TRBJ2-5 | NA | TRBV30 | NA | TGTGCCTGGAAAGCCTTCCGGTCCCAAGAGACCCAGTACTTC | CAWKAFRSQETQYF
TRBJ2-3 | NA | TRBV7-8 | TRBD2 | TGTGCCAGCAGCCTGCCGGGACTAGCGGGGGCTAGCACAGATACGCAGTATTTT | CASSLPGLAGASTDTQYF
TRBJ1-6 | NA | TRBV5-1 | NA | TGCGCCAGCAGCTTGGAAAGTTACAGTAATTCACCCCTCCACTTT | CASSLESYSNSPLHF
TRBJ1-1 | NA | TRBV18 | NA | TGTGCCAGCTCAACCAGGGAAGACACTGAAGCTTTCTTT | CASSTREDTEAFF
TRBJ1-6 | NA | TRBV20-1 | NA | TGCAGTGCTGGGGATAAGATTTCACCCCTCCACTTT | CSAGDKISPLHF
TRBJ2-2 | NA | TRBV18 | TRBD1 | TGTGCCAGCTCAGGGGACAGTGTCACCGGGGAGCTGTTTTTT | CASSGDSVTGELFF
TRBJ2-7 | NA | TRBV7-2 | NA | TGTGCCAGCAGCTCCGTAGCGTCTAGCTCCTACGAGCAGTACTTC | CASSSVASSSYEQYF
TRBJ1-5 | once | TRBV6-1 | NA | TGTGCCAGCAGGGGGGGGTCATACAATCAGCCCCAGCATTTT | CASRGGSYNQPQHF
TRBJ1-2 | NA | TRBV7-9 | TRBD1 | TGTGCCAGCAGCTTAGAACAGGGGACCTATGGCTACACCTTC | CASSLEQGTYGYTF
TRBJ2-7 | once | TRBV9 | TRBD2 | TGTGCCAGCAGCGTCAGTCTAGCGGGAGGGCCATACGAGCAGTACTTC | CASSVSLAGGPYEQYF
TRBJ2-7 | NA | TRBV12-3/TRBV12-4 | NA | TGTGCCAGCAGTTTCGCTTTGGGTTACGAGCAGTACTTC | CASSFALGYEQYF
TRBJ1-2 | NA | TRBV19 | TRBD1 | TGTGCCAGTAGTAAACCGGGACAGGCTAACTATGGCTACACCTTC | CASSKPGQANYGYTF
TRBJ2-3 | once | TRBV20-1 | TRBD2 | TGCAGTGCTAGTTCCGCGGGGGGTAATACGCAGTATTTT | CSASSAGGNTQYF
TRBJ1-1 | once | TRBV18 | NA | TGTGCCAGCTCACCACAGCTCTCAGCTGAAGCTTTCTTT | CASSPQLSAEAFF
TRBJ2-5 | NA | TRBV29-1 | NA | TGCAGCGTTAAGTACGCTTCGGAGACCCAGTACTTC | CSVKYASETQYF
TRBJ1-1 | NA | TRBV6-5 | TRBD1 | TGTGCCACCCAGTTGGGCGGGACAGGGAACACTGAAGCTTTCTTT | CATQLGGTGNTEAFF
TRBJ2-3 | NA | TRBV13 | NA | TGTGCCAGCACTTCGTTGAACACAGATACGCAGTATTTT | CASTSLNTDTQYF
TRBJ1-2 | few | TRBV4-1 | NA | TGTGCCAGCAGCCAAGATGGGTATGGCTACACCTTC | CASSQDGYGYTF
TRBJ2-1 | NA | TRBV12-3/TRBV12-4 | TRBD1 | TGTGCCAGCAGCAGGGGACAGCGATACAATGAGCAGTTCTTC | CASSRGQRYNEQFF
TRBJ2-7 | NA | TRBV5-1 | TRBD2 | TGCGCCAGCAGCTCCGGGACTAGCAGAACCTACGAGCAGTACTTC | CASSSGTSRTYEQYF
TRBJ2-3 | NA | TRBV6-1 | TRBD2 | TGTGCCAGCAAGGCGGGCGGGGGAGGCACAGATACGCAGTATTTT | CASKAGGGGTDTQYF
TRBJ1-1 | NA | TRBV10-3 | NA | TGTGCCATCAGTGTCTCGCAGGGGCTTATGAACACTGAAGCTTTCTTT | CAISVSQGLMNTEAFF
TRBJ2-2 | NA | TRBV7-3 | NA | TGTGCCAGCAGCTTACATCCCAGGTCGAACACCGGGGAGCTGTTTTTT | CASSLHPRSNTGELFF
TRBJ2-3 | NA | TRBV10-2 | NA | TGCGCCAGCAGGGAGACAGGTTCCACAGATACGCAGTATTTT | CASRETGSTDTQYF
TRBJ2-5 | NA | TRBV7-2 | NA | TGTGCCAGCAGTGAATCTACAGGTTCGGGGGAGACCCAGTACTTC | CASSESTGSGETQYF
TRBJ2-5 | NA | TRBV7-2 | NA | TGTGCCAGCAGCTTAGCCGGCTCCGGAAAGACCCAGTACTTC | CASSLAGSGKTQYF
TRBJ2-5 | NA | TRBV6-5 | NA | TGTGCCAGCAGTTACGACTATCGTTTGGAGACCCAGTACTTC | CASSYDYRLETQYF
TRBJ2-3 | NA | TRBV12-3/TRBV12-4 | TRBD2 | TGTGCCAGCAGCCTACGAGTTGCGGGAGCCGACAGCACAGATACGCAGTATTTT | CASSLRVAGADSTDTQYF
TRBJ2-2 | NA | TRBV28 | TRBD2 | TGTGCCAGCAGTCCGGGGACTAGCGGGATGCGGACCGGGGAGCTGTTTTTT | CASSPGTSGMRTGELFF
TRBJ2-3 | NA | TRBV3-1 | TRBD2 | TGTGCCAGCAGCCAAGATGGAACTAGCGGTCGTACGCAGTATTTT | CASSQDGTSGRTQYF
TRBJ1-6 | NA | TRBV5-1 | NA | TGCGCCAGCAGCTTTAGTATCGGGAATTCACCCCTCCACTTT | CASSFSIGNSPLHF
TRBJ2-7 | once | TRBV25-1 | NA | TGTGCCAGCAGTAAAAACCTCTACGAGCAGTACTTC | CASSKNLYEQYF
TRBJ1-1 | NA | TRBV18 | TRBD1 | TGTGCCAGCTCACCCCGGGACAGGGGGAACACTGAAGCTTTCTTT | CASSPRDRGNTEAFF
TRBJ1-1 | NA | TRBV5-4 | NA | TGTGCCAGCAGCTCAACTTACGAGAGCACTGAAGCTTTCTTT | CASSSTYESTEAFF
TRBJ2-5 | NA | TRBV5-1 | NA | TGCGCCAGCAGCTTATCAGGGAAACAAGAGACCCAGTACTTC | CASSLSGKQETQYF
TRBJ2-7 | few | TRBV6-5 | NA | TGTGCCAGCAGTTCCCTAGCAGGAAGCCACGAGCAGTACTTC | CASSSLAGSHEQYF
TRBJ2-1 | NA | TRBV18 | TRBD1 | TGTGCCAGCTCACCATTCAGGGGGCACTCGAACCCAAGCTCCTACAATGAGCAGTTCTTC | CASSPFRGHSNPSSYNEQFF
TRBJ2-1 | NA | TRBV4-1 | NA | TGCGCCAGCAGCCAAGACAGGGCAACGTCCTACAATGAGCAGTTCTTC | CASSQDRATSYNEQFF
TRBJ2-5 | NA | TRBV10-3 | TRBD1 | TGTGCCATCGGGACAGGGCAAGAGACCCAGTACTTC | CAIGTGQETQYF
TRBJ2-5 | NA | TRBV7-8 | TRBD2 | TGTGCCAGCAGCATCGGGACTACCCCCCAAGAGACCCAGTACTTC | CASSIGTTPQETQYF
TRBJ1-2 | NA | TRBV27 | NA | TGTGCCAGCAGCAGGGACTGGAACTATGGCTACACCTTC | CASSRDWNYGYTF
TRBJ2-1 | NA | TRBV12-3/TRBV12-4 | NA | TGTGCCAGCAGTTCAGGGGCAGCGGGGAGCTCCTACAATGAGCAGTTCTTC | CASSSGAAGSSYNEQFF
TRBJ2-1 | NA | TRBV9 | TRBD2 | TGTGCCAGCAGCGTAGGGACTAGCCACAATGAGCAGTTCTTC | CASSVGTSHNEQFF
TRBJ2-7 | NA | TRBV7-6 | TRBD2 | TGTGCCAGCAGCCACCACGGGAGGGACGAGCAGTACTTC | CASSHHGRDEQYF
TRBJ2-1 | NA | TRBV3-1 | TRBD2 | TGTGCCAGCAGCCCAGGACTAGCGGGAGTATTAAATGAGCAGTTCTTC | CASSPGLAGVLNEQFF
TRBJ1-3 | NA | TRBV11-2 | NA | TGTGCCAGCAGCTTAGTTCGGGGCCTCTCTGGAAACACCATATATTTT | CASSLVRGLSGNTIYF
TRBJ2-7 | NA | TRBV3-1 | NA | TGTGCCAGCAGCCAACTGCTTTCCTCCGAGCAGTACTTC | CASSQLLSSEQYF
TRBJ1-1 | NA | TRBV6-5 | TRBD1 | TGTGCCAGCAGTTCCCTACCGGACAGGAAGAACACTGAAGCTTTCTTT | CASSSLPDRKNTEAFF
TRBJ1-6 | NA | TRBV10-3 | NA | TGTGCCATCACATCGGGGAATTCACCCCTCCACTTT | CAITSGNSPLHF
TRBJ1-3 | NA | TRBV3-1 | TRBD1 | TGTGCCAGCAGCCGAAATACAGGGGCAATGGTCGGAAACACCATATATTTT | CASSRNTGAMVGNTIYF
TRBJ2-5 | NA | TRBV18 | TRBD1 | TGTGCCAGCTCACCGGCGACAGGGGAAGAGACCCAGTACTTC | CASSPATGEETQYF